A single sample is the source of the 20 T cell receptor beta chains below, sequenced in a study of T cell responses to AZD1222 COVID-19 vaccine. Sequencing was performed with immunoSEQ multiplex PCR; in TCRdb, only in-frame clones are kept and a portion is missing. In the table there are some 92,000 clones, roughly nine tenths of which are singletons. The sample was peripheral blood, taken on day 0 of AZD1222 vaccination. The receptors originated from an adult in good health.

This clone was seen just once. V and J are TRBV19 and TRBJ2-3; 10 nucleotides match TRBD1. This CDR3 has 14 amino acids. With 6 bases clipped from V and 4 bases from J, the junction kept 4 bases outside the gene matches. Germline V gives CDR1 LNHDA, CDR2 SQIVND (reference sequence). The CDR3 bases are TGTGCCAGTAGCCGGGACAGGGGCCCAGATACGCAGTATTTT. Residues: CASSRDRGPDTQYF.

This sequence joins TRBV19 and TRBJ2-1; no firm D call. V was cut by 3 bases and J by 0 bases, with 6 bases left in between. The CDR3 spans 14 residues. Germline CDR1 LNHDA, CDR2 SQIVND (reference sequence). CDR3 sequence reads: CASSIGVSYNEQFF. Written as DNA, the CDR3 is TGTGCCAGTAGTATTGGGGTCTCCTACAATGAGCAGTTCTTC.

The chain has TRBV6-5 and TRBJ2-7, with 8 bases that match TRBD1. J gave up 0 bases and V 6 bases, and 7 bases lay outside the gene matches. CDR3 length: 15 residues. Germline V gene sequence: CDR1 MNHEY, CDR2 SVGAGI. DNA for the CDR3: TGTGCCAGCAGCCCGGACAGGGCCCCCTCCTACGAGCAGTACTTC. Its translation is CASSPDRAPSYEQYF.

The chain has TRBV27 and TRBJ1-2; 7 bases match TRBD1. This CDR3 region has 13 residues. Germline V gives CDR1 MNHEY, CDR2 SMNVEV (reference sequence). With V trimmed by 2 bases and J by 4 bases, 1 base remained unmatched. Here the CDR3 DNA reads TGTGCCAGCAGTTTAGGACAGGCCTATGGCTACACCTTC. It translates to CASSLGQAYGYTF.

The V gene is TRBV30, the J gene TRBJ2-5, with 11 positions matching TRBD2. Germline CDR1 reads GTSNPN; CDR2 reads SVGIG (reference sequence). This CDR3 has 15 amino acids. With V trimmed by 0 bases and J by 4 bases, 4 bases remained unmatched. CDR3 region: CAWSVQGLAGETQYF. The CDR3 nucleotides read TGTGCCTGGAGTGTACAAGGACTAGCGGGAGAGACCCAGTACTTC.

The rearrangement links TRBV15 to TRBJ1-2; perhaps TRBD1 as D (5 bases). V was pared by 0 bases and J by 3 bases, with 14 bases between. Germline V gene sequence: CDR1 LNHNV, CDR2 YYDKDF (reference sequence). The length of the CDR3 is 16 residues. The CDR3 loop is CATSRDLGVGDYGYTF. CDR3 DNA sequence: TGTGCCACCAGCAGAGATCTCGGTGTGGGGGACTATGGCTACACCTTC.

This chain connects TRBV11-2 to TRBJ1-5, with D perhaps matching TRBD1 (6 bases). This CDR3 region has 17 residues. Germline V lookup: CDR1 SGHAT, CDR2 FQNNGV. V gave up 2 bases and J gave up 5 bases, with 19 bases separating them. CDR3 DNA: TGTGCCAGCAGCTTAAGCCCCCGGAGGGGGGTTCATCAGCCCCAGCATTTT. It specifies CASSLSPRRGVHQPQHF.

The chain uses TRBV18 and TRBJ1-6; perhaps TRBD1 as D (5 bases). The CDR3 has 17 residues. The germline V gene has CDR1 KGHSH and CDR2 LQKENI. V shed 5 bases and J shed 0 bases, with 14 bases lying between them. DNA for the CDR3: TGTGCCAGCTCAGCCCAGGGCGTTGACTCCTATAATTCACCCCTCCACTTT. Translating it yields CASSAQGVDSYNSPLHF.

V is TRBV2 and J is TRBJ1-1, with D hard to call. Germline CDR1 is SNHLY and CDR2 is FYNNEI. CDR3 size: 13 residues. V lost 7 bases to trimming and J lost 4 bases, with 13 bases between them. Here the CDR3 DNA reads TGTGCCAGCATCAAGGGAACTGGCACTGAAGCTTTCTTT. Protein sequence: CASIKGTGTEAFF.

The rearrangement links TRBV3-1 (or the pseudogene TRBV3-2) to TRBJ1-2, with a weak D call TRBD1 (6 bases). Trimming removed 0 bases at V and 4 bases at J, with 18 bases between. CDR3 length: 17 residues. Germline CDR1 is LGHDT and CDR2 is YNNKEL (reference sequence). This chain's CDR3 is CASSQESHRDSAYGYTF. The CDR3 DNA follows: TGTGCCAGCAGCCAAGAGTCCCACAGGGATTCGGCCTATGGCTACACCTTC.

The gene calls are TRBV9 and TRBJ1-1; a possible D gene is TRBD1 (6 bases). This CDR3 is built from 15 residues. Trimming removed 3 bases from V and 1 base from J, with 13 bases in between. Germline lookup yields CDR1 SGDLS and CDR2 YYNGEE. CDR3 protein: CASSGAGTRNTEAFF. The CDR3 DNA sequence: TGTGCCAGCAGCGGGGCCGGGACAAGGAACACTGAAGCTTTCTTT.

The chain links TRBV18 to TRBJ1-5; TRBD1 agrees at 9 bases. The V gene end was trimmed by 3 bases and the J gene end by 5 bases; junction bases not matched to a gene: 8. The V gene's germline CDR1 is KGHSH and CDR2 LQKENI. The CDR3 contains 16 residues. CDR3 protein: CASSPRQGGADQPQHF. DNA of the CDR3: TGTGCCAGCTCACCGAGACAGGGGGGCGCTGATCAGCCCCAGCATTTT.

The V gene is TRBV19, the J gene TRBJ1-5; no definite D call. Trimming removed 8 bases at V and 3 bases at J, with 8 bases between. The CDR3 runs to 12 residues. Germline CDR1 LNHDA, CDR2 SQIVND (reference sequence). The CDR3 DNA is TGTGCCAGTCGGGAATACAATCAGCCCCAGCATTTT. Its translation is CASREYNQPQHF.

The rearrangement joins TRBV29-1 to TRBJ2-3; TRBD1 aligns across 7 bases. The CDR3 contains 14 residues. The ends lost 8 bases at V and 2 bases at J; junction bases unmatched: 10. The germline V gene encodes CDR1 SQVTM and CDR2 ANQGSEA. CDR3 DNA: TGCAGCTTCCTCGGGACAGCATCCACAGATACGCAGTATTTT. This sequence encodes CSFLGTASTDTQYF.

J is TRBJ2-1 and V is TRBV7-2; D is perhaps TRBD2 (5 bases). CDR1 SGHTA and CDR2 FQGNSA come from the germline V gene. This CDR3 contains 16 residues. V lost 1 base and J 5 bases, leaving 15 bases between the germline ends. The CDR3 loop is CASSLGQLRVHNEQFF. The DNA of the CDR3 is TGTGCCAGCAGCTTAGGGCAACTGCGGGTTCACAATGAGCAGTTCTTC.

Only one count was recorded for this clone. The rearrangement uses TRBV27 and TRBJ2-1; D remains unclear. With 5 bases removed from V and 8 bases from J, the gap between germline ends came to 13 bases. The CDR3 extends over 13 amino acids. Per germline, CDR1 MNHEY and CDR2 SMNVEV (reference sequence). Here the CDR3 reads CASSSFLAHEQFF. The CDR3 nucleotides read TGTGCCAGCAGTAGTTTCCTGGCTCATGAGCAGTTCTTC.

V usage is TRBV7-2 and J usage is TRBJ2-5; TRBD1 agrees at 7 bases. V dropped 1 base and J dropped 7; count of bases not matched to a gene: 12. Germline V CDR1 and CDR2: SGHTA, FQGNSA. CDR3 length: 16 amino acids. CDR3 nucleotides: TGTGCCAGCAGCTTAGTTTCAGGGGGTGGGAAGGGGACCCAGTACTTC. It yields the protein CASSLVSGGGKGTQYF.

CDR3 sequence (DNA): TGTGCCAGCAGTTTACGCGGAACTGGGGCCAACGTCCTGACTTTC. Amino acid sequence: CASSLRGTGANVLTF. The rearrangement uses TRBV28 and TRBJ2-6; D is unclear. Germline loops: CDR1 MDHEN, CDR2 SYDVKM. The CDR3 has 15 residues. V was trimmed by 2 bases and J by 2 bases, leaving 7 bases between them.

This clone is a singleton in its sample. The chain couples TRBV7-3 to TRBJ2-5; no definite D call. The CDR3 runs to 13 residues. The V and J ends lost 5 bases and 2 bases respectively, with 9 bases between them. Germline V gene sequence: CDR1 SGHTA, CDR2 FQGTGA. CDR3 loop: CASSRVRQETQYF. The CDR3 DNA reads TGTGCCAGCAGCCGCGTAAGGCAAGAGACCCAGTACTTC.

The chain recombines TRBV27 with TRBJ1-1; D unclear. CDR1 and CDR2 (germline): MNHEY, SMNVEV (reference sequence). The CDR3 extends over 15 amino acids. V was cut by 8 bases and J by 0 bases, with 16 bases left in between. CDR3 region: CASFAPQGLNTEAFF. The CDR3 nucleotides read TGTGCCAGCTTTGCACCCCAAGGTTTGAACACTGAAGCTTTCTTT.